This T cell receptor beta chain was identified during a study of glioma-infiltrating T cells. Findings and limits, study-wide: Shared blood CDR3 signature motifs marked patients with low tissue-blood divergence. Tissue-blood divergence was below expectation in non-neoplastic patients, above in gliomas. Very few CDR3 sequences were shared between tissue and blood.

Concerning this clonotype: As yet, its antigen is unknown.

This CDR3 region has 13 residues. The germline V gene encodes CDR1 SGHRS and CDR2 YFSETQ. Trimming pared 2 bases from V and 3 bases from J, leaving 8 bases between. TCR alpha and beta CDR3 regions were amplified from RNA using iRepertoire nested multiplex PCR. For one-step reverse transcription and amplification, 100-400 ng of tissue mRNA or PBMC total RNA was used. MiXCR, run by TCRdb on the multiplex PCR reads, gives a single entry per CDR3 protein. The sample lists fewer than 500,000 distinct CDR3 sequences; 41% were seen once. This clonotype was obtained from a human donor with low-grade glioma or glioblastoma, undergoing nonglioma brain surgery, or in good health (not recorded which). Sequenced input: glioma tissue, nonneoplastic brain tissue, or PBMCs (not recorded which). This sequence joins TRBV5-1 and TRBJ1-1; D call uncertain. CDR3 coding DNA: TGCGCCAGCAGCTTTTTGGGCGACACTGAAGCTTTCTTT. As protein: CASSFLGDTEAFF.